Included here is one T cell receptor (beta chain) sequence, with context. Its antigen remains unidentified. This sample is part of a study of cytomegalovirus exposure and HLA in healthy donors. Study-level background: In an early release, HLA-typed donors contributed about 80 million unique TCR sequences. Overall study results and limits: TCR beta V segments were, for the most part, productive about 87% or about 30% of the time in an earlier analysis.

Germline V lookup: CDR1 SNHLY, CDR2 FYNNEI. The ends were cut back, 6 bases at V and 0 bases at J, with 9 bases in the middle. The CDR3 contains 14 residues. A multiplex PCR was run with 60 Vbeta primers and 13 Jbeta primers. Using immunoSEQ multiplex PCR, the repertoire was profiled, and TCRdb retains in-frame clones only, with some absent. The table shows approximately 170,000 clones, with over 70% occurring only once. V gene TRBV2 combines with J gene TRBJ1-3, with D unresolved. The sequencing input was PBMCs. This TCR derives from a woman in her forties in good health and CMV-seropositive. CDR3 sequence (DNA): TGTGCCAGCAGCGGACTCGGCTCTGGAAACACCATATATTTT. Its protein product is CASSGLGSGNTIYF.